Below are 12 T cell receptor beta chains sequenced from a single sample in a study of beta chain features in type 1 diabetes. The whole isolated RNA underwent reverse transcription, so sequencing captured expressed TCRB transcripts. Sequencing used immunoSEQ multiplex PCR; TCRdb keeps in-frame clones, though not all of them. The sample has fewer than 400,000 clones; roughly 8% are singletons. The material sequenced was central memory CD4+ T cells from blood. The receptors were sampled from a woman under 30 in good health.

This clone has a handful of counts. This sequence joins TRBV18 and TRBJ2-3; D uncertain. Between the trimmed V and J ends, which lost 0 bases and 3 bases, there was a span of 7 bases. The germline gives CDR1 KGHSH, CDR2 LQKENI. CDR3 length: 14 residues. The DNA for the CDR3 is TGTGCCAGCTCACCACCTTATGGGACAGATACGCAGTATTTT. Residues: CASSPPYGTDTQYF.

This clone has only a few counts. V gene TRBV10-3 combines with J gene TRBJ2-1, with D tentatively TRBD1 or TRBD2 (7 bases each). The ends were cut back, 6 bases at V and 7 bases at J, with 22 bases in the middle. The V gene's germline CDR1 is ENHRY and CDR2 SYGVKD. The CDR3 extends over 16 amino acids. This CDR3 reads CAISSLRGEGANEQFF. In DNA form, the CDR3 reads TGTGCCATCAGCTCTCTCAGGGGGGAGGGCGCGAATGAGCAGTTCTTC.

Note on this clone: Since a much larger clone is just one base distant, this may be a read error. This specimen includes other DNA sequences encoding the same CDR3. The V call is TRBV28, the J call TRBJ2-3; D is ambiguous. The CDR3 is 11 residues long. With 8 bases removed from V and 0 bases from J, the gap between germline ends came to 3 bases. CDR1 MDHEN and CDR2 SYDVKM come from the germline V gene. DNA for the CDR3: TGTGCCAGCCGTAGCACAGATACGCAGTATTTT. Its translation is CASRSTDTQYF.

The chain carries TRBV7-3 and TRBJ1-2, with D unresolved. The germline V gene has CDR1 SGHTA and CDR2 FQGTGA. The CDR3 is 14 amino acids. V was shortened by 5 bases and J by 8 bases, with 18 bases between the two germline ends. The CDR3 loop reads CASSPDGARVGYTF. In nucleotides, the CDR3 is TGTGCCAGCAGCCCGGACGGCGCCCGAGTAGGCTACACCTTC. Together with reference TRBV7-3 and TRBJ1-2, the CDR3 gives the full variable domain: GAGVSQTPSNKVTEKGKYVELRCDPISGHTALYWYRQSLGQGPEFLIYFQGTGAADDSGLPNDRFFAVRPEGSVSTLKIQRTERGDSAVYLCASSPDGARVGYTFGSGTRLTVV.

The chain has TRBV11-2 and TRBJ1-1, with D hard to call. V shed 6 bases and J shed 1 base, with 15 bases lying between them. CDR1 is SGHAT and CDR2 is FQNNGV in the germline V gene. This CDR3 is built from 15 residues. CDR3 DNA sequence: TGTGCCAGCAGACCGGCAAGGAACCCGAACACTGAAGCTTTCTTT. Residues: CASRPARNPNTEAFF.

DNA for the CDR3: TGTGCCAGCAGCGGGGGACAGGGATTGTCAGAGACCCAGTACTTC. Its translation: CASSGGQGLSETQYF. The gene calls are TRBV4-2 and TRBJ2-5, with 9 bases identical to TRBD1. CDR3 size: 15 residues. From germline, CDR1 is LGHNA and CDR2 YNFKEQ. The junction had 8 bases not matched to a gene; V was cut back by 5 bases and J by 4 bases.

The chain couples TRBV6-6 to TRBJ2-1; D gene uncertain. Germline values: CDR1 MNHNY, CDR2 SVGAGI (reference sequence). This CDR3 has 11 amino acids. Trimming pared 6 bases from V and 5 bases from J, leaving 5 bases between. In DNA form, the CDR3 reads TGTGCCAGCAGCACTAACAATGAGCAGTTCTTC. It encodes CASSTNNEQFF.

The rearrangement uses TRBV29-1 and TRBJ2-3; 9 bases agree with TRBD2. Germline assignment: CDR1 SQVTM and CDR2 ANQGSEA. After removal of 4 bases from V and 4 bases from J, the junction contained 3 bases not matched to a gene. This CDR3 comprises 13 residues. The CDR3, as DNA: TGCAGCGTTGGGGCGGGAGGGTCAGATACGCAGTATTTT. This translates into CSVGAGGSDTQYF.

This clone has just a few counts. The chain carries TRBV10-2 and TRBJ2-7; tentative D call: TRBD1 (5 bases). The CDR3 runs 15 residues. V gave up 1 base and J gave up 6 bases, with 16 bases separating them. CDR1 and CDR2 (germline): WSHSY, SAAADI. This CDR3 is CASSEFPRVRGEQYF. DNA for the CDR3: TGCGCCAGCAGTGAGTTTCCCAGGGTAAGGGGCGAGCAGTACTTC.

The V gene is TRBV5-6, the J gene TRBJ2-1; 8 bases align to TRBD1. This CDR3 has 16 residues. Losses at the gene ends were 3 bases for V and 8 bases for J; bases not matched to a gene: 13. Germline CDR1 SGHDT, CDR2 YYEEEE. The CDR3 region has the DNA TGTGCCAGCAGCTCTCAGGTGGACAGGGAGATCGATGAGCAGTTCTTC. It yields the protein CASSSQVDREIDEQFF.

This clone was seen a few times. The V and J genes are TRBV29-1 and TRBJ2-2; 8 positions match TRBD1. V shed 7 bases, J shed 7 bases, and the junction held 8 bases outside the gene matches. Germline assignment: CDR1 SQVTM and CDR2 ANQGSEA. The CDR3 sequence is 13 residues long. In DNA form, the CDR3 reads TGCAGCGGTTGGACAGGGTTTAACGGGGAGCTGTTTTTT. It is translated as CSGWTGFNGELFF.

The genes are TRBV10-2 and TRBJ2-3; possibly TRBD1 or TRBD2 for D (5 bases each). The CDR3 runs to 16 residues. The germline V gene encodes CDR1 WSHSY and CDR2 SAAADI. V was cut by 2 bases and J by 3 bases, with 15 bases left in between. CDR3 DNA: TGCGCCAGCAGTGAGATCCCCCTAGCAGGGACAGATACGCAGTATTTT. It yields the protein CASSEIPLAGTDTQYF.